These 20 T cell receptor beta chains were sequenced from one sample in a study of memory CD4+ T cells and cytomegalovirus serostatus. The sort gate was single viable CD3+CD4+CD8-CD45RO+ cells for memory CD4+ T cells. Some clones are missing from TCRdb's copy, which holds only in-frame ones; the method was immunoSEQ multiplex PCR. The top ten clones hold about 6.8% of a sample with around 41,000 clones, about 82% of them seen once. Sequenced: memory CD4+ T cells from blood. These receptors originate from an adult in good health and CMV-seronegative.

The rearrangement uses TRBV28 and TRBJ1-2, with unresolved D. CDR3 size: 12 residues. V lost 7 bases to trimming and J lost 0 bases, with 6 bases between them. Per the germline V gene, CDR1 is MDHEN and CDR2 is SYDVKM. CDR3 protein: CASTGTNYGYTF. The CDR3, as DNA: TGTGCCAGCACCGGAACTAACTATGGCTACACCTTC.

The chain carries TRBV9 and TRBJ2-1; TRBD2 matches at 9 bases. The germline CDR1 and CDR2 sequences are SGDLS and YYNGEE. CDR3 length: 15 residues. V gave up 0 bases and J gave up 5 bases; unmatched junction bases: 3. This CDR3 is CASSVGTSANNEQFF. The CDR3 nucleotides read TGTGCCAGCAGCGTAGGGACTAGCGCTAACAATGAGCAGTTCTTC. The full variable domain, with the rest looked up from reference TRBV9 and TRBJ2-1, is DSGVTQTPKHLITATGQRVTLRCSPRSGDLSVYWYQQSLDQGLQFLIQYYNGEERAKGNILERFSAQQFPDLHSELNLSSLELGDSALYFCASSVGTSANNEQFFGPGTRLTVL.

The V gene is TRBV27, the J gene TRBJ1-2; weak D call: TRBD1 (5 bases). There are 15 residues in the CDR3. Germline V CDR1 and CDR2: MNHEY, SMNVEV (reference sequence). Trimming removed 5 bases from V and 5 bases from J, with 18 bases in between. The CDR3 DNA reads TGTGCCAGCAGTGCTGCAGGAGGGGCAGGGTATGGCTACACCTTC. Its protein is CASSAAGGAGYGYTF.

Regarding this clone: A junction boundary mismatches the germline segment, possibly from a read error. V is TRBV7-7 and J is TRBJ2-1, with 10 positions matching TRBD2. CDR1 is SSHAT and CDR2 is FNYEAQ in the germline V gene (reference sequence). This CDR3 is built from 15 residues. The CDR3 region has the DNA TGTGCTAGCAGCCCCGGACTAGCGGACGTAGATGAGCAGTTCTTC. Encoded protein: CASSPGLADVDEQFF.

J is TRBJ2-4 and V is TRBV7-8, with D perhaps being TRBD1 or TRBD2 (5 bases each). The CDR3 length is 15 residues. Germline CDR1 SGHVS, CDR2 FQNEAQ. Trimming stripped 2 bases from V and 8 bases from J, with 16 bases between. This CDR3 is CASSLQGTMGDIQYF. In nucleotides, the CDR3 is TGTGCCAGCAGCTTACAGGGTACGATGGGGGACATTCAGTACTTC.

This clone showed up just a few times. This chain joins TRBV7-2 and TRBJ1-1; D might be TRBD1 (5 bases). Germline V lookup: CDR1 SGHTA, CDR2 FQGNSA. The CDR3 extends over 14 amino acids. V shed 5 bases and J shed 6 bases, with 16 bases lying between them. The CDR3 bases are TGTGCCAGCAGCCCCCCGCAGGGCGGATCTGAAGCTTTCTTT. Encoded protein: CASSPPQGGSEAFF.

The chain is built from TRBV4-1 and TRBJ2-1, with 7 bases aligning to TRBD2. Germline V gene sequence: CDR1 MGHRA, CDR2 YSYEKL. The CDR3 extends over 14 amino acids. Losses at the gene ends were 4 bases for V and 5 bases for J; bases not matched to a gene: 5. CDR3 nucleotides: TGCGCCAGCAGCCCGCAGCGGGGCGACAATGAGCAGTTCTTC. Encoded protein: CASSPQRGDNEQFF.

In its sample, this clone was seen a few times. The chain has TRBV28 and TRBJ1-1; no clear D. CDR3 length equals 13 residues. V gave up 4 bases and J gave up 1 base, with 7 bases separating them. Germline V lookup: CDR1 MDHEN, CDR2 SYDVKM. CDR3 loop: CASSWAQNTEAFF. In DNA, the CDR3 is TGTGCCAGCAGTTGGGCGCAGAACACTGAAGCTTTCTTT.

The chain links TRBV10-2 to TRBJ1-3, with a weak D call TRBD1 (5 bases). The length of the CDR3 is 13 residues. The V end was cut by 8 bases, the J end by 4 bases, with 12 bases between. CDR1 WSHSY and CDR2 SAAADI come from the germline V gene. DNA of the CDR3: TGCGCCAGCCGGGATGGGGGAGGAAACACCATATATTTT. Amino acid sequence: CASRDGGGNTIYF.

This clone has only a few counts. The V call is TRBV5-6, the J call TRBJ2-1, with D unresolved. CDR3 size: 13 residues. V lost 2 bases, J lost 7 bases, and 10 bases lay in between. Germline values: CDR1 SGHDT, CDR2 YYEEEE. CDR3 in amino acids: CASSFSPYNEQFF. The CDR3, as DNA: TGTGCCAGCAGCTTTTCCCCATATAATGAGCAGTTCTTC. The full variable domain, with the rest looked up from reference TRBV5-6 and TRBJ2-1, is DAGVTQSPTHLIKTRGQQVTLRCSPKSGHDTVSWYQQALGQGPQFIFQYYEEEERQRGNFPDRFSGHQFPNYSSELNVNALLLGDSALYLCASSFSPYNEQFFGPGTRLTVL.

CDR3 region: CASRIYYNYGYTF. The CDR3, as DNA: TGTGCCAGCAGGATATATTATAACTATGGCTACACCTTC. V and J are TRBV2 and TRBJ1-2; the D is unclear. This CDR3 contains 13 residues. V dropped 6 bases and J dropped 1 base, with 9 bases sitting between them. Germline assignment: CDR1 SNHLY and CDR2 FYNNEI.

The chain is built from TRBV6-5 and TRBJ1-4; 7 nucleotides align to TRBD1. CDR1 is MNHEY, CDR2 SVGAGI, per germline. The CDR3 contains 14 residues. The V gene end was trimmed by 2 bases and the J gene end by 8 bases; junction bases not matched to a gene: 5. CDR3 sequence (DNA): TGTGCCAGCAGTTACAGGGGGCGGGAGGAAAAACTGTTTTTT. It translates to CASSYRGREEKLFF.

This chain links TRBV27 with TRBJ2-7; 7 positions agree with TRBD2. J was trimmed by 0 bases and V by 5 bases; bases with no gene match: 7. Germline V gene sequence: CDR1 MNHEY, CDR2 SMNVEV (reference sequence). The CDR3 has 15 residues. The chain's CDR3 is CASSAGRTVSYEQYF. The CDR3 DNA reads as TGTGCCAGCAGTGCCGGGAGGACGGTCTCCTACGAGCAGTACTTC.

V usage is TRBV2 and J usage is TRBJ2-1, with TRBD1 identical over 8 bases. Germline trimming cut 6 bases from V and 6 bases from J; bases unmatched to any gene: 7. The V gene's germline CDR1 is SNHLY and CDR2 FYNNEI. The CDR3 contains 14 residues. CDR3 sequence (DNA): TGTGCCAGCAGGACAGGGGTGGGACCCAATGAGCAGTTCTTC. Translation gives CASRTGVGPNEQFF.

The CDR3 loop is CASSQYHSSNSYNEQFF. For the CDR3, the DNA is TGCGCCAGCAGCCAATATCACTCCTCAAACTCCTACAATGAGCAGTTCTTC. The chain combines TRBV4-1 with TRBJ2-1; no reliable D call. V was pared by 2 bases and J by 0 bases, with 14 bases between. Germline CDR1 reads MGHRA; CDR2 reads YSYEKL. This CDR3 has 17 amino acids.

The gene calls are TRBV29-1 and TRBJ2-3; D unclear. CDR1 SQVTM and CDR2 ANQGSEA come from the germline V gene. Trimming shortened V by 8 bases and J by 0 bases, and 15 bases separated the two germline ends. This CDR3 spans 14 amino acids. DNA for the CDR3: TGCAGCTCCCGACCCGCGCTTAGCACAGATACGCAGTATTTT. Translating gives CSSRPALSTDTQYF.

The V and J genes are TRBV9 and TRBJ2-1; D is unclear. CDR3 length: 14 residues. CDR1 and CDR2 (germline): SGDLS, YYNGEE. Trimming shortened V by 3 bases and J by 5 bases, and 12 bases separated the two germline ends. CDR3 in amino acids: CASSAVALNNEQFF. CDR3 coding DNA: TGTGCCAGCAGCGCGGTGGCCCTCAACAATGAGCAGTTCTTC.

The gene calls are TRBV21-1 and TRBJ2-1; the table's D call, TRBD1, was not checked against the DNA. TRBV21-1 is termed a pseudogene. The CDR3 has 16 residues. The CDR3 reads CASARRTGSSYNEQFF. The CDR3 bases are TGTGCCAGCGCAAGGCGAACAGGGAGTTCCTACAATGAGCAGTTCTTC.

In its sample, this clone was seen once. The CDR3 DNA follows: TGTGCCAGCTCACTAACTGGGTCTTACTCTGGAAACACCATATATTTT. The encoded protein is CASSLTGSYSGNTIYF. The J gene is TRBJ1-3, the V gene TRBV18; no reliable D call. This CDR3 has 16 residues. In germline, CDR1 is KGHSH, CDR2 LQKENI. V lost 4 bases and J 0 bases, leaving 13 bases between the germline ends.

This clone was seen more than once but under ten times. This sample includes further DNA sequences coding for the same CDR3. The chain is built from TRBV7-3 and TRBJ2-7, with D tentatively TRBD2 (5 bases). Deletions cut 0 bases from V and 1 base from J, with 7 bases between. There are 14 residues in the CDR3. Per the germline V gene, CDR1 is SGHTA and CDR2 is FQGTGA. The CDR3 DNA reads TGTGCCAGCAGCTTAACTGGGAGTTCCTACGAGCAGTACTTC. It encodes CASSLTGSSYEQYF.